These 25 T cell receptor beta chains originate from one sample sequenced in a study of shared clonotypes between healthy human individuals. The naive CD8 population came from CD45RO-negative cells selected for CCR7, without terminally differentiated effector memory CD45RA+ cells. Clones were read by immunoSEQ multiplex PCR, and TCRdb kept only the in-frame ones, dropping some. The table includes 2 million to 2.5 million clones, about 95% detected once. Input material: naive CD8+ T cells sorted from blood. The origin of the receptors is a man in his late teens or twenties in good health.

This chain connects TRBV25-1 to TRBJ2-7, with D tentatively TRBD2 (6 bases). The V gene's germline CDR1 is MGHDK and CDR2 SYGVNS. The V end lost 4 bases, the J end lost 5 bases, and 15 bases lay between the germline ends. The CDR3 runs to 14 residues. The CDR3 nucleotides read TGTGCCAGCAGTGGAGAATCGGGGGACCACGAGCAGTACTTC. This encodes CASSGESGDHEQYF.

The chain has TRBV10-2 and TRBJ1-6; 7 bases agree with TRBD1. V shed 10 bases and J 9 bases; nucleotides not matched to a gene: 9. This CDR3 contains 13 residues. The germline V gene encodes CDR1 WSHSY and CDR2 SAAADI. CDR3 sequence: CATLGQVGSPLHF. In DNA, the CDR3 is TGCGCCACCCTCGGACAGGTGGGTTCACCCCTCCACTTT.

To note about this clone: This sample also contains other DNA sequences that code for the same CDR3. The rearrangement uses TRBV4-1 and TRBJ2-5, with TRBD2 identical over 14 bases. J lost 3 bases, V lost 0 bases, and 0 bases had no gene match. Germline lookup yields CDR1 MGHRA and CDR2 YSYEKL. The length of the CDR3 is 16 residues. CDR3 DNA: TGCGCCAGCAGCCAAGAGGGACTAGCGGGAGAAGAGACCCAGTACTTC. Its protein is CASSQEGLAGEETQYF.

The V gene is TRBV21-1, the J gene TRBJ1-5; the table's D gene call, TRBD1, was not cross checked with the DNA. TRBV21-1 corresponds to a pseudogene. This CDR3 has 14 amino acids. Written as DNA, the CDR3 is TGTGCCAGCAGCAAAGGGGCCGGTCCTGGGCCCCAGCATTTT. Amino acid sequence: CASSKGAGPGPQHF.

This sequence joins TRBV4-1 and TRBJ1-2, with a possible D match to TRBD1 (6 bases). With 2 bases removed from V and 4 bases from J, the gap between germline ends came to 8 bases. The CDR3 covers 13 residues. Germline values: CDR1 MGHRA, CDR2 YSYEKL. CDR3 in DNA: TGCGCCAGCAGCCAAACAGGGACCTATGGCTACACCTTC. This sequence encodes CASSQTGTYGYTF.

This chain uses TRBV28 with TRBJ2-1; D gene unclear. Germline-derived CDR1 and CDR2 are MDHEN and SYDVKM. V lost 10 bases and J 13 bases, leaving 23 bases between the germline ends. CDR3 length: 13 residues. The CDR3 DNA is TGTGCCACCCCCCGACCTTCGCAGGTCCCTCAGTTCTTC. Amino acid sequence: CATPRPSQVPQFF.

CDR3 protein: CASSQVAGTLHEQYF. CDR3 DNA: TGTGCCAGCTCACAGGTAGCTGGGACGTTGCACGAGCAGTACTTC. This sequence joins TRBV18 and TRBJ2-7; the D gene could be TRBD1 or TRBD2 (5 bases each). The CDR3 contains 15 residues. From germline, CDR1 is KGHSH and CDR2 LQKENI. Trimming pared 4 bases from V and 5 bases from J, leaving 18 bases between.

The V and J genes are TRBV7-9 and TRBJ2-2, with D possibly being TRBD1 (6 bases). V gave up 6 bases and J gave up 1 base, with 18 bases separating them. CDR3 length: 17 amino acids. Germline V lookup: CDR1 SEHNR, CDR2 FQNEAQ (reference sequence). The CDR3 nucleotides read TGTGCCAGCAGTCCCACGAGGGGGAATCTGAACACCGGGGAGCTGTTTTTT. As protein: CASSPTRGNLNTGELFF.

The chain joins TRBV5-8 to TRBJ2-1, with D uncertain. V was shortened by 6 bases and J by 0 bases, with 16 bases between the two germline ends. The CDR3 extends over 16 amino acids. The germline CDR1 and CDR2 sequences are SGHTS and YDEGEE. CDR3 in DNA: TGTGCCAGCAAGATCAGGACCCCGAGCTCCTACAATGAGCAGTTCTTC. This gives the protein CASKIRTPSSYNEQFF.

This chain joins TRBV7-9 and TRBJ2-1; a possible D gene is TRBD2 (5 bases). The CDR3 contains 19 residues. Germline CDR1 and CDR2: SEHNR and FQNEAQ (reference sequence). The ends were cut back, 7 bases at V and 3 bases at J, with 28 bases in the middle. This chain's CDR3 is CASTPSLGERVQYYNEQFF. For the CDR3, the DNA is TGTGCCAGCACCCCCTCTCTAGGAGAGAGGGTTCAATACTACAATGAGCAGTTCTTC.

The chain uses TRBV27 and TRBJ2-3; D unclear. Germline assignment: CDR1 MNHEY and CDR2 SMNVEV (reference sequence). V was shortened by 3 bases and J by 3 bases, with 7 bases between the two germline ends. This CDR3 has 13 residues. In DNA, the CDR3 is TGTGCCAGCAGTTTTTTTGAAACAGATACGCAGTATTTT. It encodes CASSFFETDTQYF.

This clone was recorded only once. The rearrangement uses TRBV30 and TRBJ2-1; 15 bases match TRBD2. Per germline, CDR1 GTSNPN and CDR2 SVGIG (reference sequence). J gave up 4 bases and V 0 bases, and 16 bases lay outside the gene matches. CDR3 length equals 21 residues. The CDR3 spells CAWSVPEGLAGGRMIYNEQFF. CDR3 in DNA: TGTGCCTGGAGTGTCCCTGAAGGACTAGCGGGGGGGAGGATGATTTACAATGAGCAGTTCTTC.

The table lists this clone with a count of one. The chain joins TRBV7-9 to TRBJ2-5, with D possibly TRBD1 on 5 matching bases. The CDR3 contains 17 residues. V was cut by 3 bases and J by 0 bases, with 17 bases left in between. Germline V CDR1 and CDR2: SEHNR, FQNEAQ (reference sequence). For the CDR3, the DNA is TGTGCCAGCAGCTTTATTCATGAGACAGAGTACCAAGAGACCCAGTACTTC. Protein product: CASSFIHETEYQETQYF.

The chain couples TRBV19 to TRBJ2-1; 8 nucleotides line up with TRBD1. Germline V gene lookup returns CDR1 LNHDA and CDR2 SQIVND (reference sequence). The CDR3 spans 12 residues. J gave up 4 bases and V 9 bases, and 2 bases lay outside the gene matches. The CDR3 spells CASRQGYNEQFF. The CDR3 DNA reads TGTGCCAGCAGACAGGGGTACAATGAGCAGTTCTTC.

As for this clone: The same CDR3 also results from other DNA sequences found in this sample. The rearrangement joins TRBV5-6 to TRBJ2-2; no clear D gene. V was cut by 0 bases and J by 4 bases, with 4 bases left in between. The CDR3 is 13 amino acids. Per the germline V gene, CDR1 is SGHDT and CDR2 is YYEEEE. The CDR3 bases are TGTGCCAGCAGCTTGGGGTCCACCGGGGAGCTGTTTTTT. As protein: CASSLGSTGELFF.

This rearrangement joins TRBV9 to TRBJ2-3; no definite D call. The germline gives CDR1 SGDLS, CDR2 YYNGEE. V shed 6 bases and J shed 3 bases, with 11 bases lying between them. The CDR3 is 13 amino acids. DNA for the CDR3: TGTGCCAGCAAGGTTGGGGAAACAGATACGCAGTATTTT. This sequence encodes CASKVGETDTQYF. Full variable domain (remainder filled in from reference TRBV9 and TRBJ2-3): DSGVTQTPKHLITATGQRVTLRCSPRSGDLSVYWYQQSLDQGLQFLIQYYNGEERAKGNILERFSAQQFPDLHSELNLSSLELGDSALYFCASKVGETDTQYFGPGTRLTVL.

As DNA, the CDR3 is TGTGCCAGCAGTCCCTCATGGGGAGCGGATGGCTACACCTTC. Translation gives CASSPSWGADGYTF. V usage is TRBV6-6 and J usage is TRBJ1-2; D remains ambiguous. In germline, CDR1 is MNHNY, CDR2 SVGAGI (reference sequence). Trimming removed 5 bases from V and 6 bases from J, with 16 bases in between. The CDR3 is made up of 14 amino acids.

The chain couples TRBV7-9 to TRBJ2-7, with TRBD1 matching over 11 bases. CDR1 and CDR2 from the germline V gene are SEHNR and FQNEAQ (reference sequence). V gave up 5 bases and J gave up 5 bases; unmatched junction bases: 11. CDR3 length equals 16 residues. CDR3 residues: CASSAWDRGNLDEQYF. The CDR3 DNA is TGTGCCAGCAGCGCGTGGGACAGGGGGAATCTAGACGAGCAGTACTTC.

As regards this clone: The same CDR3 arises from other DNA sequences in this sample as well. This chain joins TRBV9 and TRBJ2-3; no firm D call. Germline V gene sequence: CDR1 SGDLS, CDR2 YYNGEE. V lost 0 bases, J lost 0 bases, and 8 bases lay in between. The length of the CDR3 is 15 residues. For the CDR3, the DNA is TGTGCCAGCAGCGTAGATCCGCCGAGCACAGATACGCAGTATTTT. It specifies CASSVDPPSTDTQYF.

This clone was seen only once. The CDR3 nucleotides read TGTGCCAGCAGCTTTGGGGCAGGGAACACTGAAGCTTTCTTT. Its translation: CASSFGAGNTEAFF. The chain joins TRBV5-5 to TRBJ1-1; D perhaps matches TRBD1 (5 bases). Per germline, CDR1 SGHKS and CDR2 YYEKEE (reference sequence). CDR3 length: 14 amino acids. The germline V and J ends were trimmed by 2 bases and 1 base, with 9 bases remaining between them.

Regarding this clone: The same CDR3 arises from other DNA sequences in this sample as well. CDR3 in DNA: TGTGCCAGCAGTCCCTCCGGGTCCTACGAGCAGTACTTC. Its protein product is CASSPSGSYEQYF. V and J are TRBV27 and TRBJ2-7; D gene uncertain. The CDR3 spans 13 residues. CDR1 is MNHEY, CDR2 SMNVEV, per germline (reference sequence). Trimming shortened V by 5 bases and J by 1 base, and 9 bases separated the two germline ends.

DNA of the CDR3: TGTGCCAGCATTAGGTCAAGCTCTGGAAACACCATATATTTT. It encodes CASIRSSSGNTIYF. This chain uses TRBV28 with TRBJ1-3; D remains unclear. Trimming took off 7 bases at V and 0 bases at J, with 10 bases between the two ends. CDR1 is MDHEN and CDR2 is SYDVKM in the germline V gene. The CDR3 spans 14 residues.

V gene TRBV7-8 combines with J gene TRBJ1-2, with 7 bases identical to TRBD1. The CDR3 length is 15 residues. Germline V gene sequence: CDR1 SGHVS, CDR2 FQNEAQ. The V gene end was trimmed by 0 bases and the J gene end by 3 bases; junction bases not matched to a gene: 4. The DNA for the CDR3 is TGTGCCAGCAGCTTAGCTGAGGGGGCGGACTATGGCTACACCTTC. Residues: CASSLAEGADYGYTF.

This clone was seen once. CDR3 coding DNA: TGTGCCAGCAGCTCCGGACTAAATCCACCCCTCCACTTT. Translation: CASSSGLNPPLHF. The V gene is TRBV7-9, the J gene TRBJ1-6; D ambiguous. CDR1 is SEHNR and CDR2 is FQNEAQ in the germline V gene (reference sequence). The CDR3 covers 13 residues. Trimming removed 4 bases from V and 11 bases from J, with 12 bases in between.

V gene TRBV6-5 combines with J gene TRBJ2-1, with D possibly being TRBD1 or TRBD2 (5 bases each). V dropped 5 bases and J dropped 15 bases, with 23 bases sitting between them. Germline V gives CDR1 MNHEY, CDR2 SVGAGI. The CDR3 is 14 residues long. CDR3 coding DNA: TGTGCCAGCAGTCCCTCTTTGCGGCTAGCCGGGACGTTCTTC. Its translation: CASSPSLRLAGTFF.